The rows below give T cell receptor beta chains drawn from one sample of a study of blood T cell repertoires in COVID-19. Some clones are missing from TCRdb's copy, which holds only in-frame ones; the method was immunoSEQ multiplex PCR. Here the sample spans under 200,000 clones, about 90% being singletons. Sequences were obtained from peripheral blood. Receptors were obtained from a man between 18 and 35 years old with active or convalescent COVID-19. CDR3s include the opening cysteine and the closing phenylalanine or tryptophan. The D gene is left open where the match is weak. A clone size is listed for some rows: how often the clone was seen (once, few, many), or a class if it is expanded.

V	J	size	D	DNA	CDR3
TRBV7-9	TRBJ2-2	NA	TRBD1	TGTGCCAGCAGATTTACCGGGACAGGGGACACCGGGGAGCTGTTTTTT	CASRFTGTGDTGELFF
TRBV5-4	TRBJ1-2	NA	NA	TGTGCCAGCAGCTTGATTGGTGGAGGAGGCTACACCTTC	CASSLIGGGGYTF
TRBV7-9	TRBJ1-3	NA	NA	TGTGCCAGCAGCTTACTGGGAGGGGCGTCTGGAAACACCATATATTTT	CASSLLGGASGNTIYF
TRBV6-5	TRBJ1-2	NA	NA	TGTGCCAGCAAGGGTTCCGTGCCGACAGGTGGGGGCTACACCTTC	CASKGSVPTGGGYTF
TRBV10-1	TRBJ1-1	few	TRBD1	TGCGCCAGCAGAGCAGGGGGTGAGAACACTGAAGCTTTCTTT	CASRAGGENTEAFF
TRBV7-3	TRBJ2-5	NA	TRBD2	TGTGCCAGCAGCTATGCTAGCGGCCCCCAAGAGACCCAGTACTTC	CASSYASGPQETQYF
TRBV29-1	TRBJ2-7	NA	TRBD1	TGCAGCGGGGGACAGGGGGCACGTGAGCAGTACTTC	CSGGQGAREQYF
TRBV28	TRBJ2-7	NA	NA	TGTGCCAGCAGTTATTCTTATGCCTACGAGCAGTACTTC	CASSYSYAYEQYF
TRBV5-1	TRBJ2-7	NA	NA	TGCGCCAGCAGCAGAGGGACAACCTACGAGCAGTACTTC	CASSRGTTYEQYF
TRBV3-1/TRBV3-2	TRBJ2-2	NA	TRBD1	TGTGCCAGCAGCCAAGTCGGACAGGGGGGCACCGGGGAGCTGTTTTTT	CASSQVGQGGTGELFF
TRBV3-1/TRBV3-2	TRBJ2-3	NA	NA	TGTGCCAGCAGCCAAGGCCTAGAGGAGAACACAGATACGCAGTATTTT	CASSQGLEENTDTQYF
TRBV4-1	TRBJ2-7	NA	NA	TGCGCCAGCAGCCAATTCGCGGGAAGCTACGAGCAGTACTTC	CASSQFAGSYEQYF
TRBV28	TRBJ1-4	NA	TRBD1	TGTGCCAGCGGCGCAACAGGGGGCTACGAAAAACTGTTTTTT	CASGATGGYEKLFF
TRBV5-4	TRBJ2-3	NA	NA	TGTGCCAGCAGCAGAGAGACAGACGGCACAGATACGCAGTATTTT	CASSRETDGTDTQYF
TRBV6-5	TRBJ1-1	NA	NA	TGTGCCAGCAGTCCCCCCGACAGGAACACTGAAGCTTTCTTT	CASSPPDRNTEAFF
TRBV4-2	TRBJ2-5	NA	NA	TGTGCCAGCAGCGGAACCTCGGGAGATGCAGAGACCCAGTACTTC	CASSGTSGDAETQYF
TRBV2	TRBJ2-7	NA	TRBD2	TGTGCCAGCACCCTACGGGCTAGCGGGAGAGGATCCGAGCAGTACTTC	CASTLRASGRGSEQYF
TRBV9	TRBJ2-1	NA	NA	TGTGCCAGCAGCGTGGGTCAGGGGGCGGGAGTCTATGAGCAGTTCTTC	CASSVGQGAGVYEQFF
TRBV5-1	TRBJ2-1	NA	NA	TGCGCCAGCAGCTTGGGCCTGGGCTCCAATGAGCAGTTCTTC	CASSLGLGSNEQFF
TRBV5-1	TRBJ2-1	NA	NA	TGCGCCAGCGCGGGGGGACAGTGGTCCGGGAATGAGCAGTTCTTC	CASAGGQWSGNEQFF
TRBV5-1	TRBJ1-1	once	NA	TGCGCCAGCAGCTTGGCTCAGGGAGGAAGCACTGAAGCTTTCTTT	CASSLAQGGSTEAFF
TRBV3-1/TRBV3-2	TRBJ1-5	NA	NA	TGTGCCAGCAGCCAGGACTATCGACGGCCCCAGCATTTT	CASSQDYRRPQHF
TRBV6-6	TRBJ2-3	NA	NA	TGTGCCAGCAGGGACAGCAAGGGGGGCACAGATACGCAGTATTTT	CASRDSKGGTDTQYF
TRBV12-3/TRBV12-4	TRBJ1-2	NA	NA	TGTGCCAGCAGTTTGGCGGGGGGCTATGGCTACACCTTC	CASSLAGGYGYTF
TRBV4-2	TRBJ2-3	NA	NA	TGTGCCAGCAGCCAAGAACTTCCGGGAGTAGTAGATACGCAGTATTTT	CASSQELPGVVDTQYF
TRBV19	TRBJ1-1	NA	TRBD1	TGTGCCAGTAGTACACTGGACAGGGTGAACACTGAAGCTTTCTTT	CASSTLDRVNTEAFF
TRBV3-1/TRBV3-2	TRBJ2-2	NA	NA	TGTGCCAGCAGTCCGCCCCAGGCGGGGACCACCGGGGAGCTGTTTTTT	CASSPPQAGTTGELFF
TRBV4-2	TRBJ1-4	NA	NA	TGTGCCAGCAGCCAAGATTTAGCAGCTACTAATGAAAAACTGTTTTTT	CASSQDLAATNEKLFF
TRBV9	TRBJ1-3	NA	TRBD1	TGTGCCAGCAGCAACAGGGGGCTACCTGGAAACACCATATATTTT	CASSNRGLPGNTIYF
TRBV9	TRBJ1-1	NA	NA	TGTGCCAGCAGCGCTGGACAGCGAATGAACACTGAAGCTTTCTTT	CASSAGQRMNTEAFF
TRBV3-1/TRBV3-2	TRBJ2-5	NA	TRBD2	TGTGCCAGCAGCCAAGATAGTACTAGCGGGATTGAAGAGACCCAGTACTTC	CASSQDSTSGIEETQYF
TRBV5-5	TRBJ2-3	NA	NA	TGTGCCAGCAGCTTGGTACAGGGCTTCACAGATACGCAGTATTTT	CASSLVQGFTDTQYF
TRBV2	TRBJ2-1	NA	NA	TGTGCCAGCAACTCAGTGAGGAATGAGCAGTTCTTC	CASNSVRNEQFF
TRBV5-1	TRBJ2-3	NA	NA	TGCGCCAGCAGCACCCGGGACTTCAGAGGCACAGATACGCAGTATTTT	CASSTRDFRGTDTQYF
TRBV19	TRBJ2-1	NA	TRBD1	TGTGCCAGTAGTACCGACAGGGGTCCCTCCTACAATGAGCAGTTCTTC	CASSTDRGPSYNEQFF
TRBV12-3/TRBV12-4	TRBJ1-1	NA	NA	TGTGCCAGCAGGCCCGACAGTACTGAAGCTTTCTTT	CASRPDSTEAFF
TRBV28	TRBJ1-6	once	NA	TGTGCCAGCAGCCCAGGTTCACCCCTCCACTTT	CASSPGSPLHF
TRBV27	TRBJ1-1	NA	TRBD1	TGTGCCAGCAGTGGGTGGGACAGGGGCGTCGTAACTGAAGCTTTCTTT	CASSGWDRGVVTEAFF
TRBV28	TRBJ2-3	once	NA	TGTGCCAGCAAGGCACACAGGGGAGGGCGGGGGGCAAGTGATACGCAGTATTTT	CASKAHRGGRGASDTQYF
TRBV2	TRBJ1-1	NA	TRBD1	TGTGCCAGCAGGCAGTTAGAGGGGGCGAACACTGAAGCTTTCTTT	CASRQLEGANTEAFF
TRBV7-8	TRBJ2-7	few	TRBD1	TGTGCCAGCAGTCGGGACAGCATAACCTACGAGCAGTACTTC	CASSRDSITYEQYF
TRBV4-1	TRBJ2-7	NA	TRBD2	TGCGCCAGCAGCCAAGATTCGGGCGGGAGGGCCTACGAGCAGTACTTC	CASSQDSGGRAYEQYF
TRBV19	TRBJ2-7	NA	TRBD1	TGTGCCAGTAGTAAGTTGACAGGGGACTACGAGCAGTACTTC	CASSKLTGDYEQYF
TRBV7-9	TRBJ2-7	few	NA	TGTGCCAGCAGCCACCGGGACAATACCTACGAGCAGTACTTC	CASSHRDNTYEQYF
TRBV5-1	TRBJ1-5	NA	NA	TGCGCCAGCAGCTTGGCCCCGGATCAGCCCCAGCATTTT	CASSLAPDQPQHF
TRBV30	TRBJ2-1	NA	NA	TGTGCCTGGAGTGTACAAGACTATTTAGATCGGAATGAGCAGTTCTTC	CAWSVQDYLDRNEQFF
TRBV19	TRBJ1-6	NA	TRBD1	TGTGCCAGTAACAGGGGACAGGGACTTAATTCACCCCTCCACTTT	CASNRGQGLNSPLHF
TRBV19	TRBJ1-2	NA	NA	TGTGCCAGTAGTATACAGGGATTCTATGGCTACACCTTC	CASSIQGFYGYTF
TRBV30	TRBJ2-3	NA	TRBD1	TGTGCCTGGAGTGTACTAGGGGGCCGGACAGATACGCAGTATTTT	CAWSVLGGRTDTQYF